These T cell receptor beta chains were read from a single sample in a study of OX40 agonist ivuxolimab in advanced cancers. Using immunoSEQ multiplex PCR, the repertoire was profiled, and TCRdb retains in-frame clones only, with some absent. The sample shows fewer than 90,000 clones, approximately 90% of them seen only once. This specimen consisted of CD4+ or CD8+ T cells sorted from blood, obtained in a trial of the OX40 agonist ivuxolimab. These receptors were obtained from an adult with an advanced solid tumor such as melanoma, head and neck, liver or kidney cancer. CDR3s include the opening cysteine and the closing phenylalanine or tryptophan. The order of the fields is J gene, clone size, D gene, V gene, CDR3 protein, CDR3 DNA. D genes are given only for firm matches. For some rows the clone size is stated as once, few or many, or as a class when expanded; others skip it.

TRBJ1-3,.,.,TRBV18,CASSPDLSGNTIYF,TGTGCCAGCTCACCGGATCTCTCTGGAAACACCATATATTTT
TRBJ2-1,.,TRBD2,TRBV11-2,CASSLLAGPYNEQFF,TGTGCCAGCAGCTTACTAGCGGGGCCTTACAATGAGCAGTTCTTC
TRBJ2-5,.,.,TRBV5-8,CASSLVLGSFLHLVETQYF,TGTGCCAGCAGCTTGGTACTCGGGAGTTTCCTGCATTTGGTAGAGACCCAGTACTTC
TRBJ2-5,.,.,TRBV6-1,CASSEEWSLETQYF,TGTGCCAGCAGTGAAGAATGGTCCCTAGAGACCCAGTACTTC
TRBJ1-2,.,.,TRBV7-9,CASSQDPAYGYTF,TGTGCCAGCAGCCAAGACCCTGCCTATGGCTACACCTTC
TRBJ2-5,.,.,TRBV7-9,CASSPVGTQYF,TGTGCCAGCAGCCCTGTTGGGACCCAGTACTTC
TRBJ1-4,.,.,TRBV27,CASSPPSTKGHEKLFF,TGTGCCAGCAGTCCCCCGTCGACAAAGGGGCATGAAAAACTGTTTTTT
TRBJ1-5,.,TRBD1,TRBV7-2,CASRKTGKGENQPQHF,TGTGCCAGCAGGAAGACAGGGAAAGGGGAAAATCAGCCCCAGCATTTT
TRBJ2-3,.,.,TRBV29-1,CSVRGGIDTQYF,TGCAGCGTTCGCGGGGGCATAGATACGCAGTATTTT
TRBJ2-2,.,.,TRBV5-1,CASSLVSTGELFF,TGCGCCAGCAGCTTGGTGAGCACCGGGGAGCTGTTTTTT
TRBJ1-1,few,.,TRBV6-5,CASRPQGGTEAFF,TGTGCCAGCAGACCCCAGGGAGGCACTGAAGCTTTCTTT
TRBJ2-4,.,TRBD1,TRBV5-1,CASSPGTGLITKNIQYF,TGCGCCAGCAGTCCCGGGACAGGGTTGATAACCAAAAACATTCAGTACTTC
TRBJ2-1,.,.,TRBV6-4,CASSPRYASYNEQFF,TGTGCCAGCAGTCCACGGTACGCTTCCTACAATGAGCAGTTCTTC
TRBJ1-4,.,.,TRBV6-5,CASSGQSLINEKLFF,TGTGCCAGCAGTGGCCAGAGCTTGATTAATGAAAAACTGTTTTTT
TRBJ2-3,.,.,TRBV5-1,CASIQQGGGTDTQYF,TGCGCCAGCATCCAGCAGGGTGGAGGCACAGATACGCAGTATTTT
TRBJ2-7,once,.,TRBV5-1,CASSLGSRQLQTYEQYF,TGCGCCAGCAGCTTGGGGTCCAGACAGCTCCAAACCTACGAGCAGTACTTC
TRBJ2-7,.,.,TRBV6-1,CASSPLQGTYEQYF,TGTGCCAGCAGCCCACTTCAGGGGACCTACGAGCAGTACTTC
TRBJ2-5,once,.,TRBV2,CASSENRDQETQYF,TGTGCCAGCAGTGAGAATAGGGATCAAGAGACCCAGTACTTC
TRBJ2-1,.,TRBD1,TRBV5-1,CASSLTGADEQFF,TGCGCCAGCAGCTTGACAGGGGCGGATGAGCAGTTCTTC
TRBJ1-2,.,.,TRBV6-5,CASSAGTNYGYTF,TGTGCCAGCAGTGCAGGGACTAACTATGGCTACACCTTC
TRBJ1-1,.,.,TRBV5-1,CASSFQGVNTEAFF,TGCGCCAGCAGCTTTCAGGGAGTGAACACTGAAGCTTTCTTT
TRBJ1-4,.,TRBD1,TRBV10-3,CASSLGQGAANEKLFF,TGTGCCAGCAGTTTGGGACAGGGGGCAGCTAATGAAAAACTGTTTTTT
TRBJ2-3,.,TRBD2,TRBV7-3,CASSLRGGVDTQYF,TGTGCCAGCAGCTTAAGGGGAGGGGTAGATACGCAGTATTTT
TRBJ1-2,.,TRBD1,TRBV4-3,CASSQDDRVEGYTF,TGCGCCAGCAGCCAAGATGACAGGGTAGAGGGCTACACCTTC
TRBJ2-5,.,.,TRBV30,CAWSGGRAQETQYF,TGTGCCTGGAGTGGTGGCAGGGCCCAAGAGACCCAGTACTTC
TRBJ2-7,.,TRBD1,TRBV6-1,CASTRSRDRDEQYF,TGTGCCAGCACCAGGTCCCGGGACAGGGACGAGCAGTACTTC
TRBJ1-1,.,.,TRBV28,CASSFLNLEAFF,TGTGCCAGCAGTTTTTTAAATCTCGAAGCTTTCTTT
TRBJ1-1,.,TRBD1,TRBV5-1,CASSLGTGWGNTEAFF,TGCGCCAGCAGCTTAGGGACAGGCTGGGGGAACACTGAAGCTTTCTTT
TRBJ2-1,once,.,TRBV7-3,CASSLQGTYNEQFF,TGTGCCAGCAGCTTGCAGGGCACCTACAATGAGCAGTTCTTC
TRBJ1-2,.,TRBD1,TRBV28,CASRQRDRGGYTF,TGTGCCAGCAGACAAAGGGACAGGGGTGGCTACACCTTC
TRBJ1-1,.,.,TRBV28,CASSLLGRENTEAFF,TGTGCCAGCAGTTTATTAGGCCGGGAGAACACTGAAGCTTTCTTT
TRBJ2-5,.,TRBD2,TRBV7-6,CASRRGLAGTQETQYF,TGTGCCAGCAGACGAGGACTAGCGGGTACCCAAGAGACCCAGTACTTC
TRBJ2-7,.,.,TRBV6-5,CASSYRGGTYEQYF,TGTGCCAGCAGTTACCGGGGCGGAACCTACGAGCAGTACTTC
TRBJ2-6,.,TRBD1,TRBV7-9,CASSFRSGGRAGANVLTF,TGTGCCAGCAGCTTCAGGTCAGGGGGCAGAGCTGGGGCCAACGTCCTGACTTTC
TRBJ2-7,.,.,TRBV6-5,CASSLTAGLGNEQYF,TGTGCCAGCAGTCTCACGGCAGGCCTCGGAAACGAGCAGTACTTC
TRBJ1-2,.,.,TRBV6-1,CASSVGAYGYTF,TGTGCCAGCAGTGTGGGCGCCTATGGCTACACCTTC